The present entry profiles one T cell receptor (beta chain) with its context. Its antigen is not identified. This may arise from a read error, as a much more abundant clone is one base away. The sample comes from a study of molecular identifiers for immune sequencing clone quantification. Germline V CDR1 and CDR2: SGHAT, FQNNGV. The CDR3 is made up of 14 amino acids. TCRdb reprocessed the PCR reads with MiXCR, giving one entry per CDR3 protein. The profile covers just under 650,000 distinct CDR3 sequences, with just under 20% appearing a single time and roughly 0.9% taken by the ten largest. General study findings and limits: Spiked Jurkat TCR RNA from one cell was reportedly detectable among fewer than 1.3 million naive cells. Because of identical TCR molecules sharing a barcode, sizes of highly expanded clones could be underestimated.

V gene TRBV11-2 combines with J gene TRBJ2-7, with D uncertain. The TCR comes from a human donor in good health. Some libraries in this study had Jurkat cell RNA spiked in. The sample taken for sequencing was naive CD8+ T cells from blood, with Jurkat cell RNA spiked in. The subset was: FACS-sorted CD8+CD4-CCR7+CD45RA+ naive T cells. The CDR3 region has the DNA TGTGCCAGCGGCTTAGTGCCACCGTCCTACGAGCAGTACTTC. Its translation: CASGLVPPSYEQYF.